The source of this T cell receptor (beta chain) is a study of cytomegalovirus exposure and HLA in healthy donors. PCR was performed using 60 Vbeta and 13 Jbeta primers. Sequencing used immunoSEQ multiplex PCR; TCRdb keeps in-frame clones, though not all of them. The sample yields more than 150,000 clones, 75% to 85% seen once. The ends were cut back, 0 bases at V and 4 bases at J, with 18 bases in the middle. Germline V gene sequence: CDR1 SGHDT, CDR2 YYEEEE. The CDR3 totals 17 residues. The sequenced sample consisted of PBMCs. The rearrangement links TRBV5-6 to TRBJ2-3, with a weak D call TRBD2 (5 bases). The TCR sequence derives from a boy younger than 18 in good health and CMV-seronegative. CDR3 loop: CASSLGWLGGGSDTQYF. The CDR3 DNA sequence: TGTGCCAGCAGCTTGGGTTGGTTAGGAGGTGGGTCAGATACGCAGTATTTT.